This is a list of T cell receptor beta chains from one sample in a study of shared T cell receptors in the human thymus. Using immunoSEQ multiplex PCR, the repertoire was profiled, and TCRdb retains in-frame clones only, with some absent. Seen here are almost 550,000 clones, approximately 80% observed once, and the top ten hold less than 0.015%. These same data were also listed under a study on human thymus T cells.

Sequences were obtained from thymocytes. Receptors were obtained from a boy in the first two years of life with a congenital heart defect. Each CDR3 is given with its conserved first and last residue. D genes are given only for firm matches. Expanded clones get a size class; other rows say once, few or many, or leave the size out.

cdr3_length clone_size j_call d_call v_call cdr3_nt cdr3_aa
17 - TRBJ2-1 TRBD2 TRBV18 TGTGCCAGCTCATCGGGACTAGCCCAAAAACGACACAATGAGCAGTTCTTC CASSSGLAQKRHNEQFF
18 - TRBJ2-1 - TRBV11-3 TGTGCCAGCAGCTCCAACGGTGGGAGCCCACCTAAAAACAATGAGCAGTTCTTC CASSSNGGSPPKNNEQFF
19 - TRBJ2-5 TRBD2 TRBV4-2 TGTGCCAGCAGCCAAGAAGATGGCCTAGCGGGAGTCTGGCAAGAGACCCAGTACTTC CASSQEDGLAGVWQETQYF
16 - TRBJ1-5 - TRBV6-1 TGTGCCAGCAGTGAAGGGTCCCACTTTAGCAATCAGCCCCAGCATTTT CASSEGSHFSNQPQHF
16 - TRBJ2-7 - TRBV6-5 TGTGCCAGCAGTTTGGGAGTTCCAGGTTCCACCTACGAGCAGTACTTC CASSLGVPGSTYEQYF
19 few TRBJ2-7 TRBD2 TRBV4-3 TGCGCCAGCAGCCAAGATCGCCCACAACTAGCGGGACGCTCCTACGAGCAGTACTTC CASSQDRPQLAGRSYEQYF
15 - TRBJ2-7 TRBD1 TRBV9 TGTGCCAGCAGCTCGGGACAGGGGGTCTCCTACGAGCAGTACTTC CASSSGQGVSYEQYF
15 - TRBJ2-3 TRBD2 TRBV10-3 TGTGCCATCAGCTTGACTAGCGGGAGTTCAGATACGCAGTATTTT CAISLTSGSSDTQYF
24 - TRBJ2-3 TRBD1 TRBV28 TGTGCCAGCAGCATTCTACCGGGACAGGGACCCGGCACACCGATCCAGACTAGCACAGATACGCAGTATTTT CASSILPGQGPGTPIQTSTDTQYF
10 - TRBJ2-1 TRBD1 TRBV20-1 TGCAGTGCGTCTCGACAGGGGGAGTTCTTC CSASRQGEFF
15 - TRBJ2-7 TRBD2 TRBV5-6 TGTGCCAGCAGCTTTGCTAGCGGGAGCTCCTACGAGCAGTACTTC CASSFASGSSYEQYF
14 once TRBJ2-7 - TRBV5-6 TGTGCCAGCAGCTTGCGAGGTAGATCCCACGAGCAGTACTTC CASSLRGRSHEQYF
15 once TRBJ1-4 TRBD1 TRBV5-1 TGCGCCAGCAGCGCCTCTACAGGGGGCGATGAAAAACTGTTTTTT CASSASTGGDEKLFF
16 - TRBJ2-7 TRBD2 TRBV5-1 TGCGCCAGCAGCTCACCTAGCGGGATCTCACCCAGGGAGCAGTACTTC CASSSPSGISPREQYF
13 - TRBJ2-4 TRBD2 TRBV19 TGTGCCAGTAGACTAGCGGGAGGCTCCCCCCAGTACTTC CASRLAGGSPQYF
17 - TRBJ2-5 - TRBV7-2 TGTGCCAGCAGCTCCGGAAAGACTAGTCGGGCAGGCGAGACCCAGTACTTC CASSSGKTSRAGETQYF
18 - TRBJ2-1 TRBD2 TRBV30 TGTGCCTGGGGACATCGGACTAGCGGGAGGGGGGTAATGAATGAGCAGTTCTTC CAWGHRTSGRGVMNEQFF
15 - TRBJ1-2 - TRBV6-5 TGTGCCAGCTCGTTGAAGCCGAGCCCGAACTATGGCTACACCTTC CASSLKPSPNYGYTF
15 - TRBJ1-5 TRBD1 TRBV6-5 TGTGCCAGCAGTTCTACAGGGGTTGATTATCAGCCCCAGCATTTT CASSSTGVDYQPQHF
17 - TRBJ2-7 - TRBV4-2 TGTGCCAGCAGCCATGGGGACTTCCTGGCCCACCTGGGCGAGCAGTACTTC CASSHGDFLAHLGEQYF
14 - TRBJ2-7 TRBD1 TRBV7-9 TGTGCCAGCAGCTTAGTTCAGGGGGACAACGAGCAGTACTTC CASSLVQGDNEQYF
15 - TRBJ1-4 - TRBV4-2 TGTGCCAGCAGCCAAGCCGTTTCAACTAATGAAAAACTGTTTTTT CASSQAVSTNEKLFF
16 - TRBJ1-5 TRBD1 TRBV27 TGTGCCAGCATTCGGACAGGGGGGCAACCTAATCAGCCCCAGCATTTT CASIRTGGQPNQPQHF
15 - TRBJ1-5 TRBD1 TRBV5-4 TGTGCCAGCAGCTTGGCGGGACAGGGAAATCAGCCCCAGCATTTT CASSLAGQGNQPQHF
15 - TRBJ2-7 - TRBV2 TGTGCCAGCAGTGAAGCGGGAGTCCAGACCTACGAGCAGTACTTC CASSEAGVQTYEQYF
14 few TRBJ2-7 TRBD2 TRBV15 TGTGCCACCAGCAGAGAGGGCGGGGGGCGCGAGCAGTACTTC CATSREGGGREQYF
16 - TRBJ1-1 TRBD1 TRBV6-1 TGTGCCAGCAGTGAAAGGGGGCCCTTGGTAGGCACTGAAGCTTTCTTT CASSERGPLVGTEAFF
16 once TRBJ2-7 - TRBV21-1 TGTGCCAGCAGCAACCGGGACAGCCACTGGGCCTACGAGCAGTACTTC CASSNRDSHWAYEQYF
19 - TRBJ2-7 TRBD1 TRBV28 TGTGCCAGCAGTTTACCCCACTACCCCCTGACAGGGGTCTTCTACGAGCAGTACTTC CASSLPHYPLTGVFYEQYF
16 - TRBJ2-7 TRBD1 TRBV13 TGTGCCAGCAGCTTATCATTGGCGGCAGGGGGCTACGAGCAGTACTTC CASSLSLAAGGYEQYF
17 - TRBJ2-2 TRBD2 TRBV15 TGTGCCACCAGCAGAATGACTAGCGGGAGGAACACCGGGGAGCTGTTTTTT CATSRMTSGRNTGELFF
17 once TRBJ2-5 TRBD2 TRBV9 TGTGCCAGCAGCGTAGCTCCGGGAGGGGCAGGCCAAGAGACCCAGTACTTC CASSVAPGGAGQETQYF
15 - TRBJ2-1 TRBD1 TRBV5-1 TGCGCCAGCTCCCTCAGGGACAGCTCCTACAATGAGCAGTTCTTC CASSLRDSSYNEQFF
14 - TRBJ2-1 TRBD1 TRBV6-1 TGTGCCAGCAGTGAAGGGACAGGGGACAATGAGCAGTTCTTC CASSEGTGDNEQFF
17 - TRBJ2-1 TRBD2 TRBV5-1 TGCGCCAGCAGCTTGGCCGTTTTGGCTAGCGGGAAACCTGAGCAGTTCTTC CASSLAVLASGKPEQFF
12 - TRBJ2-1 TRBD2 TRBV7-6 TGTGCCAGCGCCCCGGGGGGCAATGAGCAGTTCTTC CASAPGGNEQFF
13 - TRBJ2-7 - TRBV7-8 TGTGCCAGCAGCTTAGAGTGTCGGTACGAGCAGTACTTC CASSLECRYEQYF
17 - TRBJ1-3 - TRBV6-1 TGTGCCAGCAGTGAAGTCCTTCAGGACAGCTCTGGAAACACCATATATTTT CASSEVLQDSSGNTIYF
12 - TRBJ2-3 - TRBV6-5 TGTGCCAGCAACGGGAGCACAGATACGCAGTATTTT CASNGSTDTQYF
14 - TRBJ1-1 - TRBV6-6 TGTGCCAGCAGTTACTCAGGGGAGGGCACTGAAGCTTTCTTT CASSYSGEGTEAFF
18 few TRBJ2-3 TRBD2 TRBV19 TGTGCCAGTAGTATAGTAGCGGGAGGGCCCGGACTCACAGATACGCAGTATTTT CASSIVAGGPGLTDTQYF
14 once TRBJ2-3 - TRBV6-1 TGTGCCAGCACCCCGCAAGGGGCCTCAGATACGCAGTATTTT CASTPQGASDTQYF
19 few TRBJ2-1 TRBD2 TRBV15 TGTGCCACCAGCAGGGAAAGCGGGAGGGCCTCCCACTACTACAATGAGCAGTTCTTC CATSRESGRASHYYNEQFF
14 - TRBJ2-5 TRBD2 TRBV12-5 TGTGCTAGTGGTCCTGAAGCGGGAGTGGAGACCCAGTACTTC CASGPEAGVETQYF
14 once TRBJ1-5 - TRBV6-5 TGTGCCAGCAGTTACGGTAGAGAGAATCAGCCCCAGCATTTT CASSYGRENQPQHF
13 - TRBJ1-5 - TRBV7-2 TGTGCCAGCAGCTCTAGGCCCAATCAGCCCCAGCATTTT CASSSRPNQPQHF
15 - TRBJ1-2 - TRBV19 TGTGCCAGTAGTAGAGAGACAGGCGTGATCTATGGCTACACCTTC CASSRETGVIYGYTF
15 - TRBJ2-7 TRBD1 TRBV7-2 TGTGCCAGCAGCTCGGCGGGACAGGGGCCCTACGAGCAGTACTTC CASSSAGQGPYEQYF
16 - TRBJ2-7 TRBD1 TRBV7-9 TGTGCCAGCAGCTCCCGGGGACAGGGGGAGTCCTACGAGCAGTACTTC CASSSRGQGESYEQYF
14 - TRBJ1-2 TRBD1 TRBV4-1 TGCGCCAGCAGCCCGGGACAGGGTGAGGACGGCTACACCTTC CASSPGQGEDGYTF
11 - TRBJ2-3 - TRBV19 TGTGCCAGTAGTACCGCGGATACGCAGTATTTT CASSTADTQYF
13 - TRBJ2-3 - TRBV9 TGTGCCAGCAGCCCCCTGAGCACAGATACGCAGTATTTT CASSPLSTDTQYF